This T cell receptor beta chain was sequenced in a study of tumor and adjacent non-tumor tissue in lung cancer. Three rounds of nested PCR, following a modified ARM-PCR protocol, produced the TCRbeta library. A single record per CDR3 protein comes from TCRdb applying MiXCR to the multiplex PCR reads. The repertoire holds 90,000 to 110,000 distinct CDR3 sequences, with 75% as singletons. The template was RNA from unsorted bulk tissue. CDR1 is MGHRA, CDR2 YSYEKL, per germline. The CDR3 is 17 residues long. This receptor was identified in a woman aged 55-75 years with non-small cell lung cancer. This sequence joins TRBV4-1 and TRBJ1-5; the D is unclear. Specimen: lung tumor tissue. CDR3 in amino acids: CASGQGPGIIGNQPQHF. As DNA, the CDR3 is TGCGCAAGCGGCCAAGGACCAGGTATTATAGGGAATCAGCCCCAGCATTTT.